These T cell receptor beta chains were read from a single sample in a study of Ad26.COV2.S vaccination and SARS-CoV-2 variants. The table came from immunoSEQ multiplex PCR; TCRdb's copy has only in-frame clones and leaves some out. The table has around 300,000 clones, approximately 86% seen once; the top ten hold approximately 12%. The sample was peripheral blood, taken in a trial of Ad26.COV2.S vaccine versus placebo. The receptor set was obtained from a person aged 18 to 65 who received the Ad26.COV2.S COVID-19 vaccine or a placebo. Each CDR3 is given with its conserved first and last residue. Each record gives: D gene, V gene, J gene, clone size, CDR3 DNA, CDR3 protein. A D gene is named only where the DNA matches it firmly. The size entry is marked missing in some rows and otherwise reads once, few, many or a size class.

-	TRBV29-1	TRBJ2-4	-	TGCAGCGTTGTTGAGGGGGGGAACATTCAGTACTTC	CSVVEGGNIQYF
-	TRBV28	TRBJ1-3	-	TGTGCCAGCCACGGAGTCCTCTCTGGAAACACCATATATTTT	CASHGVLSGNTIYF
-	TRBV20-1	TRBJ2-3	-	TGCAGTGCTAGAGTAGATACGCAGTATTTT	CSARVDTQYF
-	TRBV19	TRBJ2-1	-	TGTGCCAGTAGTCGGACAGAGGAGCAGTTCTTC	CASSRTEEQFF
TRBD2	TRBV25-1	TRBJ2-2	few	TGTGCCAGCAGCCTCAGTAGCGGGGGGACCACCGGGGAGCTGTTTTTT	CASSLSSGGTTGELFF
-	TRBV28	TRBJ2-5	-	TGTGCCAGCATGCTGAGTGGACCGGGTGAGACCCAGTACTTC	CASMLSGPGETQYF
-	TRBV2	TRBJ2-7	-	TGTGCCAGCAGTGAGAAGTACTTC	CASSEKYF
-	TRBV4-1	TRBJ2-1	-	TGCGCCAGCAGCCTAAACCGGGACTTAGACAATGAGCAGTTCTTC	CASSLNRDLDNEQFF
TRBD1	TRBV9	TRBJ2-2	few	TGTGCCAGCAAATTCGGACAGGGGAACACCGGGGAGCTGTTTTTT	CASKFGQGNTGELFF
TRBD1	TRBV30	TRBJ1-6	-	TGTGCCTGGAGTTCTACCGGGACAGCCAATTCACCCCTCCACTTT	CAWSSTGTANSPLHF
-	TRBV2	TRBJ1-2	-	TGTGCCAGAAACACAGGGAACTATGGCTACACCTTC	CARNTGNYGYTF
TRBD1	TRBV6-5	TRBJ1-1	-	TGTGCCAGCATCCGGGACAGCATGAACACTGAAGCTTTCTTT	CASIRDSMNTEAFF
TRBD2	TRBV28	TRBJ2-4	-	TGTGCCAGCAAGAGAGACGGGAGGGCCGTAAACATTCAGTACTTC	CASKRDGRAVNIQYF
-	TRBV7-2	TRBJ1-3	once	TGTGCCAGCAGCACGAAAAGAGGACGGAGCTCTGGAAACACCATATATTTT	CASSTKRGRSSGNTIYF
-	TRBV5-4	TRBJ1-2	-	TGTGCCAGCAGCCTGGACGCTAACTATGGCTACACCTTC	CASSLDANYGYTF
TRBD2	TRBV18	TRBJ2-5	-	TGTGCCAGCTCCCCAGGACTAGCACAAGAGACCCAGTACTTC	CASSPGLAQETQYF
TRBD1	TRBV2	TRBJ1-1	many	TGTGCCAGCAGTGACCTAAGGACAGGTAAAAGGGGCATGAACACTGAAGCTTTCTTT	CASSDLRTGKRGMNTEAFF
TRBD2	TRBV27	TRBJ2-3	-	TGTGCCAGCAGTTTAAGACTCGGCGGGAGCGGTACGCAGTATTTT	CASSLRLGGSGTQYF
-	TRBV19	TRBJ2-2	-	TGTGCCAGTAAGGCCTCCGTCTGGGGGGAGCTGTTTTTT	CASKASVWGELFF
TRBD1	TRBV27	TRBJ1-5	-	TGTGCCAGCGGAGTAGGACAGGGGGCCCGTCAGCCCCAGCATTTT	CASGVGQGARQPQHF
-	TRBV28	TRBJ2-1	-	TGTGCCCATTCTCCCGGTCTGAGCTCCTACAATGAGCAGTTCTTC	CAHSPGLSSYNEQFF